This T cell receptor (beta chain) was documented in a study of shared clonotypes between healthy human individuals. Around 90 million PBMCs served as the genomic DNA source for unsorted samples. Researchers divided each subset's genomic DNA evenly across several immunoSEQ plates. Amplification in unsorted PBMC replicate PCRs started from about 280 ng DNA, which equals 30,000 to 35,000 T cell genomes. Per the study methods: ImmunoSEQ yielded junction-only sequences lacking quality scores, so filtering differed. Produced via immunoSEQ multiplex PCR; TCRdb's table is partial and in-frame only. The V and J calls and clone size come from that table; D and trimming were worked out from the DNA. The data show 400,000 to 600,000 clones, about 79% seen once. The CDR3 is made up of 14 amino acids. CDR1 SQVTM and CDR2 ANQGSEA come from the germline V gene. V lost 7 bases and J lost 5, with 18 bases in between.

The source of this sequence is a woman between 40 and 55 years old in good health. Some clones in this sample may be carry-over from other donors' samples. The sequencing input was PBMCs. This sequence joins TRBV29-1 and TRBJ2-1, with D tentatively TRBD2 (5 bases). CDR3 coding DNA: TGCAGCGCCGAGCCCAGCAGAGGGAACAATGAGCAGTTCTTC. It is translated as CSAEPSRGNNEQFF.